This T cell receptor (beta chain) was identified in a study of cytomegalovirus exposure and HLA in healthy donors. Researchers ran the PCR with 60 Vbeta and 13 Jbeta primers. Only in-frame clones appear in the TCRdb table, and some are missing; sequencing was by immunoSEQ multiplex PCR. The repertoire holds 35,000 to 40,000 clones, with 66% as singletons. The length of the CDR3 is 14 residues. Germline V gives CDR1 SGHTA, CDR2 FQGNSA. V lost 6 bases, J lost 3 bases, and 5 bases stayed unmatched. J is TRBJ2-1 and V is TRBV7-2, with 7 bases aligning to TRBD2. Sequenced input: PBMCs. The source is a man aged 45-65 years in good health and CMV-seropositive. CDR3 protein: CASSLRGNYNEQFF. The CDR3 bases are TGTGCCAGCAGTCTGCGGGGGAACTACAATGAGCAGTTCTTC.